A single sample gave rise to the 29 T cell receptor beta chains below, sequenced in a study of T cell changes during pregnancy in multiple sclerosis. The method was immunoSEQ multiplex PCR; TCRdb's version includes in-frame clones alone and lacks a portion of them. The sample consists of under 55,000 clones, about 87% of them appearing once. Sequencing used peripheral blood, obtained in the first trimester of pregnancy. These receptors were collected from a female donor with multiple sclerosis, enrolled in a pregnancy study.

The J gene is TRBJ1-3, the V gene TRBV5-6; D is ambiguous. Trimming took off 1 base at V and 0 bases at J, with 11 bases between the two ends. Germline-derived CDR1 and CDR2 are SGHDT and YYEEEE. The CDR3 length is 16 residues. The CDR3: CASSLHRRFSGNTIYF. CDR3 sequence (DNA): TGTGCCAGCAGCTTGCACCGCAGGTTCTCTGGAAACACCATATATTTT. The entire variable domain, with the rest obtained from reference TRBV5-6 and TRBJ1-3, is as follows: DAGVTQSPTHLIKTRGQQVTLRCSPKSGHDTVSWYQQALGQGPQFIFQYYEEEERQRGNFPDRFSGHQFPNYSSELNVNALLLGDSALYLCASSLHRRFSGNTIYFGEGSWLTVV.

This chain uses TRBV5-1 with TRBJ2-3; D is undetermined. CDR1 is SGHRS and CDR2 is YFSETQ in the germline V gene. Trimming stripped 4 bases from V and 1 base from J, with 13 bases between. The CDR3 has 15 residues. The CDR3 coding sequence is TGCGCCAGCAGCCCCCTGGTGGGCGGCACAGATACGCAGTATTTT. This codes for CASSPLVGGTDTQYF.

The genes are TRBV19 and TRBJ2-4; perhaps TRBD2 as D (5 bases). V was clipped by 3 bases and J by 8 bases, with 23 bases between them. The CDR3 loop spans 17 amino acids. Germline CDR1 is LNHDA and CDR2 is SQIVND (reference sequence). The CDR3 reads CASSILPRPALGDIQYF. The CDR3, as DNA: TGTGCCAGTAGTATCCTTCCCCGACCGGCACTCGGGGACATTCAGTACTTC.

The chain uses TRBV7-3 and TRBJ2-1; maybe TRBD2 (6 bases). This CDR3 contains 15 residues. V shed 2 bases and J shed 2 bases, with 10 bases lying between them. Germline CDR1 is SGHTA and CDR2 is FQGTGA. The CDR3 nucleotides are TGTGCCAGCAGCTTAGGGGGGTTCGCCTACAATGAGCAGTTCTTC. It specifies CASSLGGFAYNEQFF.

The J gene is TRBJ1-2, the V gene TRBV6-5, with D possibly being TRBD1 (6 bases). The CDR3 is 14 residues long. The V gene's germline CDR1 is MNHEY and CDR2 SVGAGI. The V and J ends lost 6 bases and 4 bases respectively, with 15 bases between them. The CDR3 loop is CASRRYREFYGYTF. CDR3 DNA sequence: TGTGCCAGCAGACGCTACAGGGAGTTCTATGGCTACACCTTC.

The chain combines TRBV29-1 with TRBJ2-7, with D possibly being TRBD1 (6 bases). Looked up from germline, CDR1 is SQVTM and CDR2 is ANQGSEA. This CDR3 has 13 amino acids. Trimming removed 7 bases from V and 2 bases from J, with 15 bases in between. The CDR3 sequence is CSAVARDTYEQYF. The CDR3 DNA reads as TGCAGCGCGGTGGCCCGGGACACCTACGAGCAGTACTTC.

In nucleotides, the CDR3 is TGTGCCAGCAGCTTAACGCGGACAGAAGTCTATGGCTACACCTTC. It translates to CASSLTRTEVYGYTF. The V and J genes are TRBV7-3 and TRBJ1-2; a possible D gene is TRBD1 (6 bases). Per germline, CDR1 SGHTA and CDR2 FQGTGA. V dropped 0 bases and J dropped 4 bases, with 12 bases sitting between them. The CDR3 sequence is 15 residues long.

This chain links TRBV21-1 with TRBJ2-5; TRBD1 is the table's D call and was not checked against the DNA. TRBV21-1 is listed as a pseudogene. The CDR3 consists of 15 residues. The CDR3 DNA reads TGTGCCAGCAGCAAAAGAGGGGCAGGGGCGGAGACCCAGTACTTC. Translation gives CASSKRGAGAETQYF.

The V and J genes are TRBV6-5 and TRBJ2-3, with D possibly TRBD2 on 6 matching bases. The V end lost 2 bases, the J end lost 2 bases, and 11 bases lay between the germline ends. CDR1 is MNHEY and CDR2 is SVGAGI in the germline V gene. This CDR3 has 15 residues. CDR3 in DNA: TGTGCCAGCAGTTACCGGGGGTCCACCACAGATACGCAGTATTTT. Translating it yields CASSYRGSTTDTQYF.

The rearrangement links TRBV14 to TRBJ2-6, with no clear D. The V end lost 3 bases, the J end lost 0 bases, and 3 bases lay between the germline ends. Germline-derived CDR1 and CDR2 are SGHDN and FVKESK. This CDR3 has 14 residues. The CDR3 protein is CASSQSSGANVLTF. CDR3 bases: TGTGCCAGCAGCCAGAGCTCTGGGGCCAACGTCCTGACTTTC.

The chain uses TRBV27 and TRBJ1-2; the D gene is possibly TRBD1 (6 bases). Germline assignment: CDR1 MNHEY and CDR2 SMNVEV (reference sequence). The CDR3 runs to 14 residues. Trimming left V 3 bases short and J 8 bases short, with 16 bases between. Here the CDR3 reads CASSFRGGEGGYTF. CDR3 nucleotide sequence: TGTGCCAGCAGTTTTCGGGGGGGCGAGGGAGGCTACACCTTC.

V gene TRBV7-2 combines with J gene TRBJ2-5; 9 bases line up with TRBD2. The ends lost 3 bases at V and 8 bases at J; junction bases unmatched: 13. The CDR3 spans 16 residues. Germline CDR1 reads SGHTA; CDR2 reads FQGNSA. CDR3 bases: TGTGCCAGCAGCTTGGTCGTGGGACTAGCTAAGAGAACCCAGTACTTC. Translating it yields CASSLVVGLAKRTQYF.

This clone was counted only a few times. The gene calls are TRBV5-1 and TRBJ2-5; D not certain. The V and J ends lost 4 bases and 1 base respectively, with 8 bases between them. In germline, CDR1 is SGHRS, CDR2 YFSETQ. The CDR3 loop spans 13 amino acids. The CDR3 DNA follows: TGCGCCAGCAGCGAGCAAAGCCAAGAGACCCAGTACTTC. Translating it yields CASSEQSQETQYF. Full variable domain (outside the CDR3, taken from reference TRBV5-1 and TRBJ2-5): KAGVTQTPRYLIKTRGQQVTLSCSPISGHRSVSWYQQTPGQGLQFLFEYFSETQRNKGNFPGRFSGRQFSNSRSEMNVSTLELGDSALYLCASSEQSQETQYFGPGTRLLVL.

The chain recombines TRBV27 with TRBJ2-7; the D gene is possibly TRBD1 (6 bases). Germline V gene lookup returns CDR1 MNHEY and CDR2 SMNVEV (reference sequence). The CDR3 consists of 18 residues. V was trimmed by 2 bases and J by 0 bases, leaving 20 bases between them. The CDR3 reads CASSLAPPGDISSYEQYF. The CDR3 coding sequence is TGTGCCAGCAGTTTAGCCCCCCCCGGGGACATAAGCTCCTACGAGCAGTACTTC.

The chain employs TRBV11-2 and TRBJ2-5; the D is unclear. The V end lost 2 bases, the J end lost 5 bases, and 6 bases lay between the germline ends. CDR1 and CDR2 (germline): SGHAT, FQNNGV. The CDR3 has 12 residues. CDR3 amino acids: CASSLIRETQYF. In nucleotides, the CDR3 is TGTGCCAGCAGCTTAATCAGGGAGACCCAGTACTTC.

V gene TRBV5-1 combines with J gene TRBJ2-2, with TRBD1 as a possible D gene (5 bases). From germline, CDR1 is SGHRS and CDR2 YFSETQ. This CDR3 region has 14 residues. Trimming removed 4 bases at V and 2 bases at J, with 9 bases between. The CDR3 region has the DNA TGCGCCAGCAGCCAGACAGTCAACACCGGGGAGCTGTTTTTT. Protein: CASSQTVNTGELFF.

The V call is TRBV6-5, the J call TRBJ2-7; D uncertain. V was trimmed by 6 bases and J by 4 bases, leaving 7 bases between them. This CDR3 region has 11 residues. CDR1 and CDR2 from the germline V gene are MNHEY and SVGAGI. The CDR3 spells CASSLGYEQYF. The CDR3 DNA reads TGTGCCAGCAGCCTCGGGTACGAGCAGTACTTC.

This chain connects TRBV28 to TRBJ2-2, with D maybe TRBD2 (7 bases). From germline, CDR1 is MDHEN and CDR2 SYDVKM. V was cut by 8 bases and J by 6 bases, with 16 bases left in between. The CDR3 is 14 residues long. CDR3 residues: CASWEGGFSGELFF. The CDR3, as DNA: TGTGCCAGCTGGGAGGGGGGATTCTCCGGGGAGCTGTTTTTT.

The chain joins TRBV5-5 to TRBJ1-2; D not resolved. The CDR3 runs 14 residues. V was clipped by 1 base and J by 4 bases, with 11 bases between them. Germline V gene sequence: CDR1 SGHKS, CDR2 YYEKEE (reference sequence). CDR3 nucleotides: TGTGCCAGCAGCTTGACATCAGGCTTCTATGGCTACACCTTC. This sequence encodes CASSLTSGFYGYTF.

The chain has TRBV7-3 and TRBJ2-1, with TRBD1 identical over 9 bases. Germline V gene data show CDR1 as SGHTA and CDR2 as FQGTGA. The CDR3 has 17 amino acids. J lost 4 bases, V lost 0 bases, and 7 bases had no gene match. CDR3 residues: CASSLTQPGTGYNEQFF. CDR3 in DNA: TGTGCCAGCAGCTTAACGCAACCCGGGACAGGGTACAATGAGCAGTTCTTC.

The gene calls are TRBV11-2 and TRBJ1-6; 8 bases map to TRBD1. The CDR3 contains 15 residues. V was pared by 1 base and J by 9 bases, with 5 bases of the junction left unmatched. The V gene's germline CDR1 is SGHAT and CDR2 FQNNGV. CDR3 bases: TGTGCCAGCAGCTTAGTCGGGACAGGATCTTCACCCCTCCACTTT. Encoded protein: CASSLVGTGSSPLHF.

The CDR3 sequence is CASSFRQYQETQYF. The CDR3 DNA sequence: TGTGCCAGCAGCTTTAGACAGTACCAAGAGACCCAGTACTTC. The chain couples TRBV5-8 to TRBJ2-5; D may be TRBD1 (5 bases). V shed 2 bases and J shed 0 bases, with 8 bases lying between them. Germline CDR1 is SGHTS and CDR2 is YDEGEE. This CDR3 comprises 14 residues.

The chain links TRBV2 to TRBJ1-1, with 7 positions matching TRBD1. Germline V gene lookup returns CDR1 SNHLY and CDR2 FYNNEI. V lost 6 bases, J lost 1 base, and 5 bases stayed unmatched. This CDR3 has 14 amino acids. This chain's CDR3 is CASSPGQANTEAFF. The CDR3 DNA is TGTGCCAGCAGCCCCGGACAGGCGAACACTGAAGCTTTCTTT.

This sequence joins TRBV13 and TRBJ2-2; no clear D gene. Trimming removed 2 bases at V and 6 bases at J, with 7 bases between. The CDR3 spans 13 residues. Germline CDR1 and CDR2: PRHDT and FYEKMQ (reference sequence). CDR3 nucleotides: TGTGCCAGCAGCTTAATAGTGGCCGGGGAGCTGTTTTTT. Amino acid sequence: CASSLIVAGELFF.

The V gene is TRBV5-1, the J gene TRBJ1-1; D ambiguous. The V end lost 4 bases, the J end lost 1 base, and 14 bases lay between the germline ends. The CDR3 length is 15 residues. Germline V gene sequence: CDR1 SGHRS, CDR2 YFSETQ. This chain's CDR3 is CASSPPPPRNTEAFF. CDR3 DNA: TGCGCCAGCAGCCCCCCCCCGCCTAGGAACACTGAAGCTTTCTTT.

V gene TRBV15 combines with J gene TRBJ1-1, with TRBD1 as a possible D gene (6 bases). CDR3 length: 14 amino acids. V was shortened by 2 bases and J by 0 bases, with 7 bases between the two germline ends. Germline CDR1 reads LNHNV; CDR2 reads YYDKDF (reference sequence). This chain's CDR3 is CATSRTGMNTEAFF. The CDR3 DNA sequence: TGTGCCACCAGCAGAACAGGGATGAACACTGAAGCTTTCTTT. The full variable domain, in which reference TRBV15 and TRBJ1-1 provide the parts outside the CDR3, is DAMVIQNPRYQVTQFGKPVTLSCSQTLNHNVMYWYQQKSSQAPKLLFHYYDKDFNNEADTPDNFQSRRPNTSFCFLDIRSPGLGDTAMYLCATSRTGMNTEAFFGQGTRLTVV.

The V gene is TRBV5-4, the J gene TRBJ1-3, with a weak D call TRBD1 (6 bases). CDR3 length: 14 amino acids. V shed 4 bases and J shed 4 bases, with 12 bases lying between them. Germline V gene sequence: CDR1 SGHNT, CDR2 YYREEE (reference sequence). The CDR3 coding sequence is TGTGCCAGCAGCGCCCGACAGGCAGGAAACACCATATATTTT. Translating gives CASSARQAGNTIYF.

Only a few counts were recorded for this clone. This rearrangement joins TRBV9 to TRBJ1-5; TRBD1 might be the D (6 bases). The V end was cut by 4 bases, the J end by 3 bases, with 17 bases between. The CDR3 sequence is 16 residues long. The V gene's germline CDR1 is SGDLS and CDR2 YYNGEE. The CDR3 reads CASSPGHRGANQPQHF. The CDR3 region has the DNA TGTGCCAGCAGCCCGGGACACCGCGGAGCCAATCAGCCCCAGCATTTT.

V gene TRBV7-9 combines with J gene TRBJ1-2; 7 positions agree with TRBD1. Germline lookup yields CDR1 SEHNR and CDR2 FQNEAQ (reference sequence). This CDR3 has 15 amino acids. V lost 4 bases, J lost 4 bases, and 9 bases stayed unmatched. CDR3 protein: CASSSSQGRGYGYTF. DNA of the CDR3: TGTGCCAGCAGCTCCTCACAGGGGCGAGGCTATGGCTACACCTTC.